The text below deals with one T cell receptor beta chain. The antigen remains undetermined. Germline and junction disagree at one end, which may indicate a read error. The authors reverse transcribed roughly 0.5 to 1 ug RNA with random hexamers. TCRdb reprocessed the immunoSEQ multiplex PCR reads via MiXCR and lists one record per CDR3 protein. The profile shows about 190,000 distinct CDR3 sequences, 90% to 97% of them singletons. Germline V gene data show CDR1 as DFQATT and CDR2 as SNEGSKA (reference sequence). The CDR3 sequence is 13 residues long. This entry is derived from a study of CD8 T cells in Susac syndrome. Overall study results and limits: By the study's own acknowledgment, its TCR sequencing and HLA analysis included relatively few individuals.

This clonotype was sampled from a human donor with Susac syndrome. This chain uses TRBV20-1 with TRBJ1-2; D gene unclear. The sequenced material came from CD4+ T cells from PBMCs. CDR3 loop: CNARRDTNYGYTF. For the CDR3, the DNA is TGCAATGCTAGGCGTGATACTAACTATGGCTACACCTTC.